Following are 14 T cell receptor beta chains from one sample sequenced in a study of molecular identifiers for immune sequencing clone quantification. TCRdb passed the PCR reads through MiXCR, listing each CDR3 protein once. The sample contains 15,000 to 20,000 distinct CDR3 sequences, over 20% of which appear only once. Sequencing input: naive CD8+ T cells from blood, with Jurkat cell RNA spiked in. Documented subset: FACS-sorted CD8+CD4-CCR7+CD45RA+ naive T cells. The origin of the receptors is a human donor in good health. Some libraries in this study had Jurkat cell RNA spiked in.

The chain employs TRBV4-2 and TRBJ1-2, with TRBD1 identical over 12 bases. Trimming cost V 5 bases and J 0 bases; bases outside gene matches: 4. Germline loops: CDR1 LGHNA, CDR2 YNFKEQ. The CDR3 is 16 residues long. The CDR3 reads CASSGDRGPSNYGYTF. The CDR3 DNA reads TGTGCCAGCAGCGGGGACAGGGGGCCCTCTAACTATGGCTACACCTTC.

The CDR3 here is CSDGTTEQFF. The CDR3 nucleotides read TGCAGCGACGGGACAACAGAGCAGTTCTTC. The chain combines TRBV29-1 with TRBJ2-1; a weak D match, TRBD1 (6 bases). The CDR3 is made up of 10 amino acids. The V gene's germline CDR1 is SQVTM and CDR2 ANQGSEA. The V end lost 7 bases, the J end lost 10 bases, and 11 bases lay between the germline ends.

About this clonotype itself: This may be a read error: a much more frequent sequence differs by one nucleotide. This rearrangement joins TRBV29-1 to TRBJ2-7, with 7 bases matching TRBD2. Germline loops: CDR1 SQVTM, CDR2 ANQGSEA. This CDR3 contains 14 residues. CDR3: CSVARGGGPYAQYF. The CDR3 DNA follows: TGCAGCGTGGCCCGGGGCGGGGGACCCTACGCGCAGTACTTC.

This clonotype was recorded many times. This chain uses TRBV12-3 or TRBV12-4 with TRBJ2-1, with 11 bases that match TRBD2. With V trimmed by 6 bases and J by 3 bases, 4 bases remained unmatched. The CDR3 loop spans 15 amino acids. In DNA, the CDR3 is TGTGCCAGCAGCATTGGGACTAGCGGCTACAATGAGCAGTTCTTC. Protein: CASSIGTSGYNEQFF.

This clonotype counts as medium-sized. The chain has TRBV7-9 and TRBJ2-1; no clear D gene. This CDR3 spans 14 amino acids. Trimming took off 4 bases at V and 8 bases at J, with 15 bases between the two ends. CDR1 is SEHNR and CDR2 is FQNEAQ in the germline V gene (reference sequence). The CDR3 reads CASSSTAEVHEQFF. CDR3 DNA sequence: TGTGCCAGCAGCTCGACTGCCGAGGTTCATGAGCAGTTCTTC.

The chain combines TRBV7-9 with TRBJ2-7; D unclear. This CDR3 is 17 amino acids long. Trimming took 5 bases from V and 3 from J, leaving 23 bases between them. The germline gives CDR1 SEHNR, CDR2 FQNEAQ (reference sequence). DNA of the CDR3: TGTGCCAGCAGCGGGCCCTACAGCGAAACACTATTCTACGAGCAGTACTTC. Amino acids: CASSGPYSETLFYEQYF.

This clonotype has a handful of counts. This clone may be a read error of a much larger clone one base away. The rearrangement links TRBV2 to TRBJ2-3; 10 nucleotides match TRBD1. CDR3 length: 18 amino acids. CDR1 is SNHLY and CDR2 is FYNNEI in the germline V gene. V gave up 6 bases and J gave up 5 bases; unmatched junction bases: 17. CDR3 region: CASRVVLVGTGELDTQYF. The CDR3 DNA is TGTGCCAGCAGGGTGGTTCTCGTCGGGACAGGGGAGTTAGATACGCAGTATTTT.

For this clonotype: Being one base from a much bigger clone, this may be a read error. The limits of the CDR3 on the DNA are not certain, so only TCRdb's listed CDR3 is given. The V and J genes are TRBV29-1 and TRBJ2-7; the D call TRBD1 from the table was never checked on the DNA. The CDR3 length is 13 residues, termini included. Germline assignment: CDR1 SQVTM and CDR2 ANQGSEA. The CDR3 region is CSVAGGSFDEQHF.

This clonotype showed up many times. CDR3 protein: CSASLGWSYNEQFF. The CDR3 coding sequence is TGCAGTGCTAGTCTCGGGTGGTCCTACAATGAGCAGTTCTTC. The chain couples TRBV20-1 to TRBJ2-1; D unresolved. Trimming removed 3 bases at V and 1 base at J, with 10 bases between. Looked up from germline, CDR1 is DFQATT and CDR2 is SNEGSKA (reference sequence). There are 14 residues in the CDR3.

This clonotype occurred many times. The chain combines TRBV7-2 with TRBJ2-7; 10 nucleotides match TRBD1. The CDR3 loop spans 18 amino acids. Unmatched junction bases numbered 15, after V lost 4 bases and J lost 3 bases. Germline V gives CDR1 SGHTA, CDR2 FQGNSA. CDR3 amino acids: CASSYSGTGDFINYEQYF. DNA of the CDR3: TGTGCCAGCAGCTATTCCGGGACAGGGGATTTTATCAACTACGAGCAGTACTTC.

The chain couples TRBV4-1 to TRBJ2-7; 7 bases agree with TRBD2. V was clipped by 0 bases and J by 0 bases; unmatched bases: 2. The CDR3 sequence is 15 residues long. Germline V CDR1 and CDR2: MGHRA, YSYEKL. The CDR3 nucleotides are TGCGCCAGCAGCCAAGATGGCGGGAGCTCCTACGAGCAGTACTTC. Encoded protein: CASSQDGGSSYEQYF.

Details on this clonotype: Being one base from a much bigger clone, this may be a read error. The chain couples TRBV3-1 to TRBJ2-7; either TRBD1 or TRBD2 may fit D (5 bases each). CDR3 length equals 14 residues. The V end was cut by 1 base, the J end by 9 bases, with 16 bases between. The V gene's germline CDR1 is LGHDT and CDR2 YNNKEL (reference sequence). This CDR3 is CASSQGGAQRGQYF. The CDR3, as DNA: TGTGCCAGCAGCCAAGGAGGGGCGCAACGGGGGCAGTACTTC.

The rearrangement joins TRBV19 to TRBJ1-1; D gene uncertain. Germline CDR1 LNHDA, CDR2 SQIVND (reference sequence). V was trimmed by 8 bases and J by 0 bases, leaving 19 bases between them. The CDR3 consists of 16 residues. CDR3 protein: CASGFGGRAMNTEAFF. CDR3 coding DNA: TGTGCCAGTGGATTCGGAGGGAGGGCTATGAACACTGAAGCTTTCTTT.

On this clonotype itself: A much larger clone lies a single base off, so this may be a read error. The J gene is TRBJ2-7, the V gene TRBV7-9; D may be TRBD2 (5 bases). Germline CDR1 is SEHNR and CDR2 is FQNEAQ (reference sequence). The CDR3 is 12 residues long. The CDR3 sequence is CVSSSGSYEQYF. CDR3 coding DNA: TGTGTCAGCAGCTCGGGGTCCTACGAGCAGTACTTC.